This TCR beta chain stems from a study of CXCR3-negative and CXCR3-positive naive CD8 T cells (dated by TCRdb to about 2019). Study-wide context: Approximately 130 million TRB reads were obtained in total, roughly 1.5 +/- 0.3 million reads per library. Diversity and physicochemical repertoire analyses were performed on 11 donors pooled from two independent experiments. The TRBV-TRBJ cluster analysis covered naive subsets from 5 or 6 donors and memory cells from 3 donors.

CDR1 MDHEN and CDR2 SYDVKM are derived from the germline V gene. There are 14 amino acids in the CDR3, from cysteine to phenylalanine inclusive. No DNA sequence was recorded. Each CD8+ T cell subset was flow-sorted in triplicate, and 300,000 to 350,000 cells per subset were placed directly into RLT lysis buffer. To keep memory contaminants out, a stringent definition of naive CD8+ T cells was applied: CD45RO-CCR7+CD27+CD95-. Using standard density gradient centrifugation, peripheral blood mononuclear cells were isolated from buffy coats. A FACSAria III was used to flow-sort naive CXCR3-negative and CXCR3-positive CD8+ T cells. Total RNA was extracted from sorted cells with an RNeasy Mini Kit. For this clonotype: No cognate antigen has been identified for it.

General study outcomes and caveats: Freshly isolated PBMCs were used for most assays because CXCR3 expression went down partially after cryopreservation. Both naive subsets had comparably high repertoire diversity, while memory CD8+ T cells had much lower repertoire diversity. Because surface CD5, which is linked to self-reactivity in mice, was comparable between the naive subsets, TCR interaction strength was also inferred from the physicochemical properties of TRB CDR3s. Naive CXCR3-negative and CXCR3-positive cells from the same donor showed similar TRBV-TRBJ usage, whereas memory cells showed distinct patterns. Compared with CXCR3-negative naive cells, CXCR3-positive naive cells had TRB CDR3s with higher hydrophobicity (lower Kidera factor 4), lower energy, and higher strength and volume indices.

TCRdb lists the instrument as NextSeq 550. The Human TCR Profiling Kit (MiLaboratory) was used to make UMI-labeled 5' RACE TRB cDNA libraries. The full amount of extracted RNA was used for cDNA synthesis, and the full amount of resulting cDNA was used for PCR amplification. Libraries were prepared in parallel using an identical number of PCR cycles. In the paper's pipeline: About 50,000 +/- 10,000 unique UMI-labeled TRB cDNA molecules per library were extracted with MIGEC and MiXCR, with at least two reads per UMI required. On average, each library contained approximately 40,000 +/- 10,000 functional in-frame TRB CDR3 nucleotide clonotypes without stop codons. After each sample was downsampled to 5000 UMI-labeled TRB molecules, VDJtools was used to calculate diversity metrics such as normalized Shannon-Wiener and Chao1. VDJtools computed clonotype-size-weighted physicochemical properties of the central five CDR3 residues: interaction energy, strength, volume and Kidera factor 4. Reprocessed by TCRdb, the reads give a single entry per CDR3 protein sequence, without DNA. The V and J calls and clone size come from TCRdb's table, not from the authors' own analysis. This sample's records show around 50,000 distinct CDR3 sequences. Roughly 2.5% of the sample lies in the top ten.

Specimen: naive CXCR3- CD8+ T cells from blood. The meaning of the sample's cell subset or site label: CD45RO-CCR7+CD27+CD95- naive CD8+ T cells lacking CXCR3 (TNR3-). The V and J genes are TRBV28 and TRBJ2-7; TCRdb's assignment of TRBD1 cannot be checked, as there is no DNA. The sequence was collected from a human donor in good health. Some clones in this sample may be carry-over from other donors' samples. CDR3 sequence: CASSSGQYNYEQYF.